The 16 T cell receptor beta chains in this list originate from one sample, sequenced in a study of human T cells and chemical hapten exposure. Time point denoted: patch test 2, 6 weeks after DPC sensitization. Sample treatment: therapeutic diphenylcyclopropenone sensitization with weekly scalp DPC. MiXCR was run by TCRdb on the RACE reads, yielding one entry per CDR3 protein. Of 35,000 to 45,000 distinct CDR3 sequences in the sample, approximately 9% are singletons; the top ten hold approximately 15%. The sequencing here drew on whole blood, taken in connection with sensitization to the hapten diphenylcyclopropenone (DPC). These receptors were taken from a woman aged 40 to 50 with alopecia areata. Some clones in this sample may be carry-over from other donors' samples.

As regards this clonotype: A much larger clone differs from this one at a single base, so this may be a read error. The CDR3 does not close with the conserved phenylalanine or tryptophan, likely indicating a read error. The CDR3 DNA sequence: TGCGCCAGCAGCCCGGACCCCCCGAGGGGTGAAGCTTTCCTT. Its translation: CASSPDPPRGEAFL. The chain links TRBV5-1 to TRBJ1-1; tentative D call: TRBD1 (5 bases). The V end lost 4 bases, the J end lost 7 bases, and 17 bases lay between the germline ends. The CDR3 has 14 residues. From germline, CDR1 is SGHRS and CDR2 YFSETQ.

The chain uses TRBV10-3 and TRBJ2-5; 9 bases fit TRBD1. The length of the CDR3 is 14 residues. Per germline, CDR1 ENHRY and CDR2 SYGVKD. The trim removed 6 bases at V and 4 bases at J, leaving 6 bases unmatched. The CDR3, as DNA: TGTGCCATCAGAACTACAGGGGGCTTAGAGACCCAGTACTTC. Its protein is CAIRTTGGLETQYF.

This clonotype was counted ten times or more. The chain recombines TRBV29-1 with TRBJ1-1; possibly TRBD1 for D (5 bases). CDR1 and CDR2 from the germline V gene are SQVTM and ANQGSEA. The CDR3 contains 12 residues. The V and J ends lost 6 bases and 1 base respectively, with 9 bases between them. The CDR3 is CSVEGTNTEAFF. In DNA form, the CDR3 reads TGCAGCGTGGAGGGGACGAACACTGAAGCTTTCTTT.

This clonotype has at least ten counts. The CDR3 DNA reads TGTGCCAGCAGCCAAGAAGGGAGCTCCTACGAGCAGTACTTC. It encodes CASSQEGSSYEQYF. This chain links TRBV3-1 with TRBJ2-7, with D possibly TRBD2 on 5 matching bases. There are 14 residues in the CDR3. V dropped 0 bases and J dropped 0 bases, with 6 bases sitting between them. The germline CDR1 and CDR2 sequences are LGHDT and YNNKEL (reference sequence).

This clonotype was detected only a few times. This sequence joins TRBV6-4 and TRBJ2-1, with 8 bases matching TRBD1. Looked up from germline, CDR1 is MRHNA and CDR2 is SNTAGT. The V and J ends lost 6 bases and 7 bases, in that order; junction bases with no gene match: 11. The CDR3 is 15 residues long. The CDR3 protein is CASSAHTGGHNEQFF. In DNA, the CDR3 is TGTGCCAGCAGCGCCCATACAGGGGGTCATAATGAGCAGTTCTTC.

This clonotype was observed many times. V gene TRBV12-3 or TRBV12-4 combines with J gene TRBJ2-2; 8 bases are a match to TRBD1. This CDR3 spans 15 amino acids. J gave up 6 bases and V 5 bases, and 8 bases lay outside the gene matches. The chain's CDR3 is CASSPRTGSAGELFF. The CDR3 DNA follows: TGTGCCAGCAGTCCACGGACAGGGTCAGCCGGGGAGCTGTTTTTT.

The V gene is TRBV5-1, the J gene TRBJ2-3; D uncertain. The CDR3 loop spans 14 amino acids. Deletions cut 2 bases from V and 0 bases from J, with 7 bases between. Germline V CDR1 and CDR2: SGHRS, YFSETQ. CDR3: CASSFGPSTDTQYF. For the CDR3, the DNA is TGCGCCAGCAGCTTCGGGCCTAGCACAGATACGCAGTATTTT.

This clonotype was seen at least ten times. The V call is TRBV5-5, the J call TRBJ1-5; D gene unclear. The length of the CDR3 is 13 residues. V dropped 2 bases and J dropped 7 bases, with 10 bases sitting between them. CDR1 and CDR2 from the germline V gene are SGHKS and YYEKEE (reference sequence). The CDR3 nucleotides read TGTGCCAGCAGCTTAGAGGGAGGACAGCCCCAGCATTTT. Protein: CASSLEGGQPQHF.

This clonotype was picked up many times. DNA of the CDR3: TGTGCCAGCATGTCAAGCTCTGGGGCCAACGTCCTGACTTTC. The encoded protein is CASMSSSGANVLTF. The chain uses TRBV28 and TRBJ2-6, with D unresolved. Looked up from germline, CDR1 is MDHEN and CDR2 is SYDVKM. The CDR3 loop spans 14 amino acids. The germline V and J ends were trimmed by 7 bases and 0 bases, with 7 bases remaining between them.

This clonotype was seen many times. The genes are TRBV12-3 or TRBV12-4 and TRBJ2-5, with 11 bases lining up with TRBD2. After removal of 5 bases from V and 5 bases from J, the junction contained 7 bases not matched to a gene. This CDR3 has 15 residues. The chain's CDR3 is CASSPLAGGRETQYF. Here the CDR3 DNA reads TGTGCCAGCAGTCCATTAGCGGGGGGGCGGGAGACCCAGTACTTC.

This sequence joins TRBV18 and TRBJ1-5, with unresolved D. The CDR3 runs to 14 residues. Trimming stripped 1 base from V and 3 bases from J, with 7 bases between. Germline V gene data show CDR1 as KGHSH and CDR2 as LQKENI. CDR3 sequence reads: CASSPLGPNQPQHF. The CDR3 DNA sequence: TGTGCCAGCTCACCACTAGGGCCCAATCAGCCCCAGCATTTT.

This clonotype was detected only a few times. This sequence joins TRBV6-5 and TRBJ1-3, with no clear D. Per germline, CDR1 MNHEY and CDR2 SVGAGI. The CDR3 is 13 residues long. V lost 4 bases and J lost 1, with 5 bases in between. The CDR3 here is CASSSLSGNTIYF. The CDR3 coding sequence is TGTGCCAGCAGTTCCTTATCTGGAAACACCATATATTTT.

This clonotype was observed many times. The chain's CDR3 is CASNRDGSYNSPLHF. As DNA, the CDR3 is TGTGCCAGCAATCGAGACGGCTCCTATAATTCACCCCTCCACTTT. This chain links TRBV6-2 or TRBV6-3 with TRBJ1-6, with D unresolved. This CDR3 contains 15 residues. Trimming removed 7 bases at V and 0 bases at J, with 10 bases between. The germline V gene encodes CDR1 MNHEY and CDR2 SVGEGT.

This clonotype showed up just a few times. The genes are TRBV7-8 and TRBJ1-2; no firm D call. This CDR3 is 16 amino acids long. Trimming took off 2 bases at V and 1 base at J, with 14 bases between the two ends. Germline V CDR1 and CDR2: SGHVS, FQNEAQ. CDR3 in DNA: TGTGCCAGCAGCTTATTGGCCAGGCAGATTAACTATGGCTACACCTTC. Amino acid sequence: CASSLLARQINYGYTF.

This clonotype was recorded many times. This sequence joins TRBV7-3 and TRBJ2-3; D uncertain. V was trimmed by 0 bases and J by 4 bases, leaving 14 bases between them. Germline CDR1 is SGHTA and CDR2 is FQGTGA. The CDR3 is made up of 16 amino acids. The CDR3 sequence is CASSLTVGSPADTQYF. In DNA form, the CDR3 reads TGTGCCAGCAGCTTAACGGTCGGGTCGCCTGCAGATACGCAGTATTTT.

The table lists this clonotype with many counts. As DNA, the CDR3 is TGCAGTGCCACAGGCCGTATCGCCTATGGCTACACCTTC. It codes for CSATGRIAYGYTF. The chain links TRBV20-1 to TRBJ1-2, with D tentatively TRBD1 (5 bases). CDR3 length equals 13 residues. V was pared by 6 bases and J by 4 bases, with 15 bases between. CDR1 DFQATT and CDR2 SNEGSKA come from the germline V gene (reference sequence).